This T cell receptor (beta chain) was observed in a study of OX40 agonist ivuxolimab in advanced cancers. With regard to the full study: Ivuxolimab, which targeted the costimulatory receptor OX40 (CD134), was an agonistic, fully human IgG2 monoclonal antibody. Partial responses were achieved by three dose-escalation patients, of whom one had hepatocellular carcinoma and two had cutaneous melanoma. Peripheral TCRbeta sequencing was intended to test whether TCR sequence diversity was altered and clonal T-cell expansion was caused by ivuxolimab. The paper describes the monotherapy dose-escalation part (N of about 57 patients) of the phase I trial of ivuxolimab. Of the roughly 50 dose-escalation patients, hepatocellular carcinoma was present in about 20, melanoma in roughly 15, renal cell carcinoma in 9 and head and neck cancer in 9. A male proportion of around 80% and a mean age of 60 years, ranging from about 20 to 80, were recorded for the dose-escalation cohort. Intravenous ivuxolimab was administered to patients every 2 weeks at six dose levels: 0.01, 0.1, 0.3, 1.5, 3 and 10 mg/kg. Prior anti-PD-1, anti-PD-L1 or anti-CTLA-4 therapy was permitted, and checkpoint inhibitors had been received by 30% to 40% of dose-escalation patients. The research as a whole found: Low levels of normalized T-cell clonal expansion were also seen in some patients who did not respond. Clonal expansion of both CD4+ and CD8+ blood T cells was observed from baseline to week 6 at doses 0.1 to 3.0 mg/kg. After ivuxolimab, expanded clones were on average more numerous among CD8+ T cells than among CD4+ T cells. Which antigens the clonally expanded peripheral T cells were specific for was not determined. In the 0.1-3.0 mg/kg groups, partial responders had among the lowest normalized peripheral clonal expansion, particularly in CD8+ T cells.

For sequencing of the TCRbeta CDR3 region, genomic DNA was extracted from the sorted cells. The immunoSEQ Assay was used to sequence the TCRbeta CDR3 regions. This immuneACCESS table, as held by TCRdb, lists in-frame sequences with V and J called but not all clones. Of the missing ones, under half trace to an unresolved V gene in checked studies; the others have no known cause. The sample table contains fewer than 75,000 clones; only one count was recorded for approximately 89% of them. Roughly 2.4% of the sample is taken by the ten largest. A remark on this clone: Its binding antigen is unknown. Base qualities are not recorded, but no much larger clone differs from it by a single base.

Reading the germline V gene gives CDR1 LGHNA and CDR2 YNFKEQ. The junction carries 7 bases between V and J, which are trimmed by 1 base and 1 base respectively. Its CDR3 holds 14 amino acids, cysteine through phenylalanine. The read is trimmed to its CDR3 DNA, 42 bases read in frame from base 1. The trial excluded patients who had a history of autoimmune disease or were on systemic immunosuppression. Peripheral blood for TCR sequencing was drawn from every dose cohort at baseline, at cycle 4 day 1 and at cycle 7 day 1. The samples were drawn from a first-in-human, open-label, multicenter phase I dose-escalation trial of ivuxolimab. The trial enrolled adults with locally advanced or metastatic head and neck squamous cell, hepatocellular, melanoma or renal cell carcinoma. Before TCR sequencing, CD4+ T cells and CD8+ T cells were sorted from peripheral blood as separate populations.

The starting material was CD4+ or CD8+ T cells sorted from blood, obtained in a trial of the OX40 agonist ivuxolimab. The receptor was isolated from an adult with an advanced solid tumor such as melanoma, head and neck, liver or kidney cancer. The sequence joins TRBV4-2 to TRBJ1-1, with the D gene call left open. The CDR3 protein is CASSQAAGNTEAFF. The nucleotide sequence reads TGTGCCAGCAGCCAAGCGGCAGGGAACACTGAAGCTTTCTTT.